The sample holds a few counts of the clone carrying this TCR beta chain. The sample has other DNA sequences that encode this CDR3 too. The sample originates from a study of cytomegalovirus exposure and HLA in healthy donors. The ends were cut back, 4 bases at V and 4 bases at J, with 8 bases in the middle. The germline CDR1 and CDR2 sequences are SGHTA and FQGTGA. The CDR3 runs to 13 residues. In the PCR, 60 Vbeta and 13 Jbeta primers were used. Assay used: immunoSEQ multiplex PCR; TCRdb lists only in-frame clones, some missing. This sample carries approximately 140,000 clones, 63% of them seen once, and the ten largest clones take around 7.1%.

The V and J genes are TRBV7-3 and TRBJ1-3; D gene ambiguous. The specimen was PBMCs. This sequence originates from a woman aged 60-75 years in good health and CMV-seropositive. CDR3 protein: CASSSGLGNTIYF. In nucleotides, the CDR3 is TGTGCCAGCAGCTCTGGACTGGGAAACACCATATATTTT.